This T cell receptor (beta chain) came from a study of regulatory T cells in long-lasting Graves disease. Study-level background: Freshly diagnosed Graves' patients had used antithyroid drugs for under 3 months.

Investigators prepared the TCR beta libraries by applying iRepertoire HTBI primers and Arm-PCR of CDR3 regions. TCRdb reanalysed the multiplex PCR reads using MiXCR and keeps one entry per CDR3 protein. This sample has roughly 400,000 distinct CDR3 sequences, with roughly 15% found just once. Sample time point: newly diagnosed GD, antithyroid drugs for less than 3 months. From RNA extracted from PBMCs, the TCR library was made. CDR3 size: 16 residues. Germline V CDR1 and CDR2: SNHLY, FYNNEI. V lost 3 bases and J lost 1, with 16 bases in between. The table lists this clonotype with many counts. Its antigen is unidentified. Study-level points and caveats: Sample size, which was small, may have reduced accuracy.

The same data also went into a second study, on T cells in Graves' hyperthyroidism and ophthalmopathy. From that paper: Aged 18 to 65, the patients had hyperthyroidism that was newly diagnosed and had lasted under 2 months. Uncontrolled infection, other autoimmune disease, pregnancy or lactation led to exclusion.

Sequenced here: peripheral blood mononuclear cells (PBMCs), sampled at new diagnosis, from a patient treated with antithyroid drugs. This clonotype was sampled from a young woman with Graves disease. The chain is built from TRBV2 and TRBJ2-7, with D tentatively TRBD1 or TRBD2 (5 bases each). The CDR3 DNA sequence: TGTGCCAGCAGTGACTTAGGGACGGCAAAATCCTACGAGCAGTACTTC. Translating it yields CASSDLGTAKSYEQYF.